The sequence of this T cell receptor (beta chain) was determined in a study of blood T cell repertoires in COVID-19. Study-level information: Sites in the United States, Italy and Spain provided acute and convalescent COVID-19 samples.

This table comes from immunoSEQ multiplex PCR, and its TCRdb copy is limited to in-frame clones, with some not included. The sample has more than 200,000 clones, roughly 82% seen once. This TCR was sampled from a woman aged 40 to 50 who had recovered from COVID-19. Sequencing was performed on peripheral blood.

CDR3 nucleotides: TGTGCCACCAGCGGGGGTTCGAACATTCAGTACTTC. The encoded protein is CATSGGSNIQYF. This chain uses TRBV24-1 with TRBJ2-4, with D possibly TRBD2 on 6 matching bases. V was shortened by 7 bases and J by 7 bases, with 10 bases between the two germline ends. The CDR3 consists of 12 residues. CDR1 KGHDR and CDR2 SFDVKD come from the germline V gene.